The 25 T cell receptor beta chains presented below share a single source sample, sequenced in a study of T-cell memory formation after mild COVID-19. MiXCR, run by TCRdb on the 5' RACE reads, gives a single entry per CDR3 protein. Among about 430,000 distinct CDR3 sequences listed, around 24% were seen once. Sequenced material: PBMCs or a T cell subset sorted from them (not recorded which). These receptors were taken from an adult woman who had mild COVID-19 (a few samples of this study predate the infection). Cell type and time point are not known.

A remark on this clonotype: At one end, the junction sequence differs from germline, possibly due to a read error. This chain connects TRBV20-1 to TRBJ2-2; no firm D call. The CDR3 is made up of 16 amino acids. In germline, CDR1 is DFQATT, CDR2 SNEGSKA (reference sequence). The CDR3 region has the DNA TGCAGTGCCACAAACAACCTATTTGCGAAAACCGGGGAGCTGTTTTTT. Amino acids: CSATNNLFAKTGELFF.

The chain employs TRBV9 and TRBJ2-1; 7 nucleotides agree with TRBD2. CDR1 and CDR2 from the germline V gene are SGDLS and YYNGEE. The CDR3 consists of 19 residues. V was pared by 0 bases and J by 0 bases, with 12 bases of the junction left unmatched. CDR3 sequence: CASSVEGRGRGSSYNEQFF. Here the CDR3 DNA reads TGTGCCAGCAGCGTAGAAGGAAGAGGGAGGGGTAGCTCCTACAATGAGCAGTTCTTC.

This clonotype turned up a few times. CDR3 sequence: CASSQVTANTEAFF. The CDR3, as DNA: TGCGCCAGCAGCCAGGTTACTGCGAACACTGAAGCTTTCTTT. The chain uses TRBV4-1 and TRBJ1-1; no firm D call. The CDR3 is 14 residues long. V was pared by 3 bases and J by 1 base, with 9 bases between. CDR1 MGHRA and CDR2 YSYEKL come from the germline V gene.

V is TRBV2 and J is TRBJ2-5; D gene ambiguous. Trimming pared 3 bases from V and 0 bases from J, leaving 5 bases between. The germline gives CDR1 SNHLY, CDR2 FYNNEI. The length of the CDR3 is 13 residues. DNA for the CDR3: TGTGCCAGCAGTGAGGCTTACCAAGAGACCCAGTACTTC. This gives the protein CASSEAYQETQYF.

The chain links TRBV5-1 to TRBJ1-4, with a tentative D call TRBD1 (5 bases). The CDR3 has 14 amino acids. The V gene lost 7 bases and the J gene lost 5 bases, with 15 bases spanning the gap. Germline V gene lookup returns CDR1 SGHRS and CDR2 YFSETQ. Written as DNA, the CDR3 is TGCGCCAGCGGTCGGTGGGGGGAGAATGAAAAACTGTTTTTT. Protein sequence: CASGRWGENEKLFF. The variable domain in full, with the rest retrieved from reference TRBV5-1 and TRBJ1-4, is KAGVTQTPRYLIKTRGQQVTLSCSPISGHRSVSWYQQTPGQGLQFLFEYFSETQRNKGNFPGRFSGRQFSNSRSEMNVSTLELGDSALYLCASGRWGENEKLFFGSGTQLSVL.

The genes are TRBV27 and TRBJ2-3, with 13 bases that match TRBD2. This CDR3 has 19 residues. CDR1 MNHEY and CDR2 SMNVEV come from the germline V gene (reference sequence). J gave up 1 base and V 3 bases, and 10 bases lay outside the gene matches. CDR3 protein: CASSLCGLAGEQCTDTQYF. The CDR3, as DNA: TGTGCCAGCAGTTTGTGTGGACTAGCGGGGGAGCAATGCACAGATACGCAGTATTTT.

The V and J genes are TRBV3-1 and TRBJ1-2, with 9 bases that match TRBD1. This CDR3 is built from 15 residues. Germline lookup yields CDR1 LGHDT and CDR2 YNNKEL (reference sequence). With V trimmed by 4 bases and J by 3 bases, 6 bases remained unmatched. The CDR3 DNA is TGTGCCAGCAGCCCAAGCGGACAGGGGTACTATGGCTACACCTTC. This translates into CASSPSGQGYYGYTF.

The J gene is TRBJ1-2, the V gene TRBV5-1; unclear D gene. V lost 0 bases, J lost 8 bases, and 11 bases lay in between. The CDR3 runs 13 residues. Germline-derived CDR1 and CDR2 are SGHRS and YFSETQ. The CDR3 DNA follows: TGCGCCAGCAGCTTGGGACGGTCTCGGGGCTACACCTTC. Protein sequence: CASSLGRSRGYTF.

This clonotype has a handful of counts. CDR3 DNA: TGTGCTAGTGGTTTGGTGGGCGCGAGGAATTCACCCCTCCACTTT. Translating gives CASGLVGARNSPLHF. J is TRBJ1-6 and V is TRBV12-5, with D hard to call. V was pared by 0 bases and J by 7 bases, with 10 bases between. CDR1 LGHNT and CDR2 FRNRAP come from the germline V gene. There are 15 residues in the CDR3.

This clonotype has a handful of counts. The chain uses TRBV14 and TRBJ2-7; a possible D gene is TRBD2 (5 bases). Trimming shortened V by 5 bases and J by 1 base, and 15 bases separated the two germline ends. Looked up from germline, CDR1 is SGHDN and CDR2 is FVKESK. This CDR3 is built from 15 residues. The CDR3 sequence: CASSAGLGFSYEQYF. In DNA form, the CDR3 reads TGTGCCAGCAGCGCCGGACTGGGATTTTCCTACGAGCAGTACTTC.

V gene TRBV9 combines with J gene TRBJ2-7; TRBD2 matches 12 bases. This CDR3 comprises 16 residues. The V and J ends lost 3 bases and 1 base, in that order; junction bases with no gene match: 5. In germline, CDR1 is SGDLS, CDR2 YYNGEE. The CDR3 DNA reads TGTGCCAGCAGCGCAGAGACTAGCGGGGGTTCCTACGAGCAGTACTTC. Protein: CASSAETSGGSYEQYF.

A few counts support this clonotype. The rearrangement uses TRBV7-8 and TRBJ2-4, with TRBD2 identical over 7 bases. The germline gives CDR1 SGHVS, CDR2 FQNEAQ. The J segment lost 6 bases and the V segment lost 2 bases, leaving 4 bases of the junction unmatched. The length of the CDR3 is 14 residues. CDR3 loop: CASSLQGGGNIQYF. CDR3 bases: TGTGCCAGCAGCTTACAGGGCGGGGGAAACATTCAGTACTTC.

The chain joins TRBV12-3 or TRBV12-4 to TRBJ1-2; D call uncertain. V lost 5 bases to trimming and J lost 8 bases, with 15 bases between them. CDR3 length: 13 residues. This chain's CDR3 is CASSLVGIWGYTF. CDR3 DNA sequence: TGTGCCAGCAGTCTAGTAGGGATTTGGGGCTACACCTTC.

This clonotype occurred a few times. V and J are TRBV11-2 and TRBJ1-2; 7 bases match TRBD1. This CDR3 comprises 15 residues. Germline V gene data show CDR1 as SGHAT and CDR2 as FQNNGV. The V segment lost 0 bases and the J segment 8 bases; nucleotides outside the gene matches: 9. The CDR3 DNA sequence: TGTGCCAGCAGCTTAGAACCAGGGGGGAGTTGGGGCTACACCTTC. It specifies CASSLEPGGSWGYTF.

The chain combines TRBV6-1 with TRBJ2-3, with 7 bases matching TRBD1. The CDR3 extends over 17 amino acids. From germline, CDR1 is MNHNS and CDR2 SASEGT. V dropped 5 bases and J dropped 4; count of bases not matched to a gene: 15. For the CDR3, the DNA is TGTGCCAGCAGTTTTCGAACCCCGGGAACAGGGGCAGATACGCAGTATTTT. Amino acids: CASSFRTPGTGADTQYF.

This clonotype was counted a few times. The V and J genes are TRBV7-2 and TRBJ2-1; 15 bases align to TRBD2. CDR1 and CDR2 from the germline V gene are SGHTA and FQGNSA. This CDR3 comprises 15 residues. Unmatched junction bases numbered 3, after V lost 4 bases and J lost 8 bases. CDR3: CASSSGLAGGYEQFF. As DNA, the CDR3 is TGTGCCAGCAGCTCGGGACTAGCGGGGGGTTATGAGCAGTTCTTC.

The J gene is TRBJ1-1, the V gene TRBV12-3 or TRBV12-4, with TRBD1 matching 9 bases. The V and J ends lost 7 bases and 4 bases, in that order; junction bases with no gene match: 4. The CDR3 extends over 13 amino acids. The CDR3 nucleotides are TGTGCCAGCACGTCGGGACAGGGCACTGAAGCTTTCTTT. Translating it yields CASTSGQGTEAFF.

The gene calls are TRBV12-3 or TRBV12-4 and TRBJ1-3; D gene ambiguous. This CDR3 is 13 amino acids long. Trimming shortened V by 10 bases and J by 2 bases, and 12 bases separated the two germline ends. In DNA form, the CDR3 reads TGTGCCACCGCAAGGGAGGCTGGAAACACCATATATTTT. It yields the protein CATAREAGNTIYF.

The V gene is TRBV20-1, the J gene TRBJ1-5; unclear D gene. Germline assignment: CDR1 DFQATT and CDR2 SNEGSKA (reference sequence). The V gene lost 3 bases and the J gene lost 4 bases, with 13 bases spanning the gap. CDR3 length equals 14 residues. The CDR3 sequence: CSARVLNLNQPQHF. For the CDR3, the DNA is TGCAGTGCTAGGGTGCTAAACCTGAATCAGCCCCAGCATTTT.

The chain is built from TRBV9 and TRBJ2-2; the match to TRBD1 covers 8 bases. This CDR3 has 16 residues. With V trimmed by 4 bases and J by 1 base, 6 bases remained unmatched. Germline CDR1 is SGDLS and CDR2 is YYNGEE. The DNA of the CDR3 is TGTGCCAGCAGCCCAACCGGGACAGGGAACACCGGGGAGCTGTTTTTT. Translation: CASSPTGTGNTGELFF. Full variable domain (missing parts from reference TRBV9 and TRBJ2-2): DSGVTQTPKHLITATGQRVTLRCSPRSGDLSVYWYQQSLDQGLQFLIQYYNGEERAKGNILERFSAQQFPDLHSELNLSSLELGDSALYFCASSPTGTGNTGELFFGEGSRLTVL.

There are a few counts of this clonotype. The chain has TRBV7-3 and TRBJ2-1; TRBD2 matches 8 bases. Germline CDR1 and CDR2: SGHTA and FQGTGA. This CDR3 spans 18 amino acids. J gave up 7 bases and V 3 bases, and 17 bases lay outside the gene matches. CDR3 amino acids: CASSFSSSISGGWNEQFF. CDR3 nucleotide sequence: TGTGCCAGCAGCTTTTCCTCCTCTATCTCGGGAGGGTGGAATGAGCAGTTCTTC.

The CDR3 DNA reads TGTGCCAGCAGGTCAGGGGGCAATCAGCCCCAGCATTTT. Protein: CASRSGGNQPQHF. The chain combines TRBV12-3 or TRBV12-4 with TRBJ1-5; a weak D match, TRBD1 (6 bases). V was cut by 6 bases and J by 2 bases, with 8 bases left in between. CDR3 size: 13 residues.

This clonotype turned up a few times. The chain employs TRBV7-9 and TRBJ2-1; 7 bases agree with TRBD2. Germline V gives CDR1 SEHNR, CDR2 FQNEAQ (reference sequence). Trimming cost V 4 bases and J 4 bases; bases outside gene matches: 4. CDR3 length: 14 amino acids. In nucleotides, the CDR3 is TGTGCCAGCAGCTCGGGACTACCTTACAATGAGCAGTTCTTC. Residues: CASSSGLPYNEQFF.

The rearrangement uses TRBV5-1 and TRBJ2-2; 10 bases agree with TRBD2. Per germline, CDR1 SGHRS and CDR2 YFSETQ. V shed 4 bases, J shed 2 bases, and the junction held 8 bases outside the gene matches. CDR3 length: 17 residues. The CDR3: CASSGSTSGVNTGELFF. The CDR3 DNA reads TGCGCCAGCAGCGGAAGCACTAGCGGGGTTAACACCGGGGAGCTGTTTTTT.

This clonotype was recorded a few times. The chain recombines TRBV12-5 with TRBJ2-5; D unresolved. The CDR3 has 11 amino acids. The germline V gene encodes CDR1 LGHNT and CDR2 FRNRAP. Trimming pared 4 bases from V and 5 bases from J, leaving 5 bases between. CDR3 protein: CASGSGETQYF. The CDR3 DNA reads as TGTGCTAGTGGTTCGGGTGAGACCCAGTACTTC.